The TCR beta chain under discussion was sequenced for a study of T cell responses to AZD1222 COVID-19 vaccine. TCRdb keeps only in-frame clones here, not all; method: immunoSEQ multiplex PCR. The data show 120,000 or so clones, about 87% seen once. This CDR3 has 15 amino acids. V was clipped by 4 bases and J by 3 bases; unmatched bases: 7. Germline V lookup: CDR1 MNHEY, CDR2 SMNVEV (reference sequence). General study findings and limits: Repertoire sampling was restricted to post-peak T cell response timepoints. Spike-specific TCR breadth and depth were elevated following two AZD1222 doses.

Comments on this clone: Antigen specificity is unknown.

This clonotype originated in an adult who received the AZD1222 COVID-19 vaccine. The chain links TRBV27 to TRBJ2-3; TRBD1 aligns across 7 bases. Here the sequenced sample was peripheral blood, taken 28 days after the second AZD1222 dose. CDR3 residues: CASSSRGGWTDTQYF. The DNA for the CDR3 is TGTGCCAGCAGTTCTAGAGGGGGCTGGACAGATACGCAGTATTTT.